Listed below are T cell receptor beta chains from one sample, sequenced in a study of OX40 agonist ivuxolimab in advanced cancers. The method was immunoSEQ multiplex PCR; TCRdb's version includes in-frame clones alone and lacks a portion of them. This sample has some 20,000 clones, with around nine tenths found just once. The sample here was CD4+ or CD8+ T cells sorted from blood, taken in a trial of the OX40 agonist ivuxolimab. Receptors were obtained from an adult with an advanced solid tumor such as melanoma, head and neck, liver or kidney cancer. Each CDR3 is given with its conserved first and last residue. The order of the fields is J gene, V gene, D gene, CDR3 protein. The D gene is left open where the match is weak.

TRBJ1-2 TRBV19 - CASSTGTFLYGYTF
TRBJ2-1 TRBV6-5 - CASSSTTPYTNEQFF
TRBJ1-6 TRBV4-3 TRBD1 CASSQQGTGPSYNSPLHF
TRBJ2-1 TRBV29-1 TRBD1 CSAEGLRQGVGNEQFF
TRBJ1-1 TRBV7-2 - CASSDGPLAEAFF
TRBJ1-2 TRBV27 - CASSLIQGSYGYTF
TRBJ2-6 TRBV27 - CASSPSVGEASGANVLTF
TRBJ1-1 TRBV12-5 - CASGLPLSGEVAEAFF
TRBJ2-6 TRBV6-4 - CASSDGSGANVLTF
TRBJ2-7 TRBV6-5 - CASSYSGSSYEQYF
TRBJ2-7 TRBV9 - CASSPGTSPYEQYF
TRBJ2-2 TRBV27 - CASSFYTGELFF
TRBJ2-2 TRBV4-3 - CASSQEGVPTGELFF
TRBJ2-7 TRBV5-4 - CASSLWGRDEQYF
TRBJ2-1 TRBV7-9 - CASSTSGGFSYNEQFF
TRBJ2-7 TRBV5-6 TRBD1 CASSFDRGYEQYF
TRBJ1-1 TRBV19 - CASGAEAFF
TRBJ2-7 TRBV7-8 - CASSPYTQGLYEQYF
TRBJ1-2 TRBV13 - CASSLGLGQDYGYTF
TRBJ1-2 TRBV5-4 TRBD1 CASTPGTGGYGYTF
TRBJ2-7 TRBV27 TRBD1 CASSFGQGVPNEQYF
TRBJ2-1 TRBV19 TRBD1 CASTKDRDKIF
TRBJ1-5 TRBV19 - CASSLGVGSNQPQHF
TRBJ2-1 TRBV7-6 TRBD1 CASSLPGQGIDNEQFF
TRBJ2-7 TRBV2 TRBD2 CASGGERRNEQYF
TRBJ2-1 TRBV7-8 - CASSLGLVGGPSYNEQFF
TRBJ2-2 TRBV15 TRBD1 CATSTGGQGLTGELFF
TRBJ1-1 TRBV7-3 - CASSAGFGTEAFF
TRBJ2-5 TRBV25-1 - CASSVGVETQYF
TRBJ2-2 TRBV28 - CASDRSTDYTGELFF
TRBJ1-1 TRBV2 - CASSEDPTEAFF
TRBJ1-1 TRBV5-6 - CASSLEKVEAFF
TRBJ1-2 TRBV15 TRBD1 CATSRRDRDGYTF
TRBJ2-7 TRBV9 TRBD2 CASSQGGAYSYEQYF
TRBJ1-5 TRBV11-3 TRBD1 CASRLHRGRLESNQPQHF
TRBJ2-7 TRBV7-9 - CASSFRDSGGAFFDYEQYF
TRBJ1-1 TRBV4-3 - CASSLLSHVGNTEAFF
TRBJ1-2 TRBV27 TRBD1 CASTPGGSFSGYTF
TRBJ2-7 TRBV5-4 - CASSLFRGEYEQYF
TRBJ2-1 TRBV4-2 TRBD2 CASSREGQLYNEQFF
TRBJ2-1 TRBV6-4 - CASSDSAGANNEQFF
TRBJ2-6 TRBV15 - CATSSEGGSGANVLTF
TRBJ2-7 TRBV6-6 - CASRPSWGANEQYF
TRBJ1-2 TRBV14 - CASSQVASPNYGYTF
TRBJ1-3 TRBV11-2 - CASSLNIGQYSGNTIYF
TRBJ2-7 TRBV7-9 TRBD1 CASSGDRPSPYEQYF
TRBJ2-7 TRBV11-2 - CASSLETIGEQYF
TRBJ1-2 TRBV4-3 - CASSQDWRQIYGYTF
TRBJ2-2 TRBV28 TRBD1 CASSSGTGTRTGELFF
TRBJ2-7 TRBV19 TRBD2 CASSRWGLAGAQTYEQYF
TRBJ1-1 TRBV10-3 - CAITERGRVTEAFF
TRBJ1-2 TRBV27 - CASQKTGKANYGYTF
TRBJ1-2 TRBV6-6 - CASSLTANYGYTF